What follows is one T cell receptor (beta chain) and its context. There is no known antigen for this receptor. Within one base of it there is no much larger clone, and no base qualities were kept. To be included, a participant needed at least one PBMC sample from before ART initiation plus at least two post-ART samples. Every participant with HIV received treatment in the United States of America. Before DNA extraction, cryopreserved samples containing roughly 0.9-11 million PBMC were thawed and washed. At the time of the earliest PBMC sample for each participant with HIV, ages ranged from about 20 to 54 years. PBMC samples from each participant spanned 1-4 timepoints before ART initiation and 2-8 timepoints after ART initiation, with a median of 7 samples. Serial HIV viral load, CD4+ T-cell count, ART history and demographic data were obtained for every participant. Genomic DNA was extracted from unsorted PBMC with a Qiagen kit on a QIAcube, processed in batches of 12 samples.

This record belongs to a study of long-term antiretroviral therapy in people with HIV (dated by TCRdb to between 2021 and 2024). At the level of the whole study: The earliest samples were collected roughly a decade before the 2015 WHO recommendation for immediate ART, at a time when ART was usually postponed until CD4 counts fell. A total of fewer than 250 cryopreserved PBMC samples came from 25 to 30 adults with confirmed HIV infection and were collected serially over a mean of roughly six years (range 1-12). This retrospective serial study examined whether starting ART and sustained HIV suppression were associated with changes in the composition and diversity of the TRB repertoire in peripheral blood. No cross-contamination during QIAcube processing turned up in test extractions that ran a monoclonal T-cell line alongside more than 30 polyclonal samples. Among the 25 to 30 participants with HIV, roughly eleven were female.

The immunoSEQ hsTCRB v3.0 assay was used at survey level resolution for TRB variable region sequencing. A depth of roughly 35,000-55,000 T-cell genomes per sample was targeted for TRB sequencing. An Illumina MiSeq with a v3 150-cycle kit was used to sequence the pooled TRB libraries. The authors' analysis ran thus. Repertoire analysis ran in R within a reproducible Nextflow workflow covering QC, data transformation and analysis. LymphoSeq2, an R package for exploring AIRR-Seq data, was used to implement the custom analyses. Four samples yielding fewer than 5000 total TRB sequences were excluded, leaving 150 to 200 analyzed HIV repertoires. Among the 200 or so HIV repertoires that were kept, some 61 were collected before ART initiation and roughly 130 were collected after ART initiation. Repertoires were downsampled to 5000 TRB nucleotide sequences, with summary statistics averaged over 100 downsampling iterations. Only TRB sequences with CDR3 regions of at least seven amino acids were retained for analysis. A Shannon entropy-derived clonality score and the Gini coefficient were used to measure diversity. Repertoire networks linked the top 5000 CDR3 amino acid sequences whenever two sequences differed by an edit distance of one. For TRB CDR3 amino acid sequences, antigen specificity groups and MHC restriction were predicted with GLIPH2. To flag known CMV, EBV, HIV or tissue antigen associations, CDR3 amino acid sequences were matched against VDJdb and McPAS-TCR. Pre-ART, post-ART and control groups were compared with Wilcoxon signed-rank tests and Holm-Bonferroni correction. TCRdb re-hosts the immuneACCESS table, in-frame sequences only. Its copies lack some clones; in the studies checked, an unresolved V gene accounts for under half of them, and the cause for the rest is not known. V, J and clone size are those of that table, while D and trimming were read from the DNA. For this sample the table gives tens of thousands of clones, of which around four fifths were detected only once. The ten largest clones take up 9% to 15% of the sample.

Overall study results and their limits: A significant increase in TRB diversity was found to be associated with ART initiation, although TRB diversity was observed to remain significantly below that of transplant donor controls even after long-term ART. HIV repertoires had narrower CDR3 length ranges than controls, and the network structure suggested an antigen-experienced repertoire that shifted only slightly toward naive after ART. The samples span the years 2004 to 2017, and the ART regimens used at that time may not be as effective as current regimens. Expanded TRB clones identified before ART initiation dominated the repertoire at all time points, although this dominance fluctuated and declined in many PLHIV after ART. Because pre-ART samples had limited cell numbers, profiling was done on unsorted PBMC rather than on sorted CD4+ and CD8+ T cells. Inferences about post-ART repertoire changes are limited because no data were available on ART adherence, viral resistance or therapy changes. Owing to limited PBMC availability, only the TCR beta chain was sequenced, without alpha chain pairing.

In the germline V gene, CDR1 corresponds to SGHRS and CDR2 to YFSETQ. From its cysteine to its phenylalanine, the CDR3 spans 17 amino acids. The entry retains the CDR3 DNA only, 51 bases that are in frame from base 1. For this chain, trimming is 4 bases at the V end and 0 bases at the J end, and the number of junction bases without a gene match is 9. This receptor was identified in a man aged 35 to 55 with HIV. Here the chain combines TRBV5-1 and TRBJ2-2; 7 of the junction bases match TRBD1. The sample consisted of unsorted PBMCs, taken 1.6 years after starting antiretroviral therapy. The CDR3 amino acid sequence is: CASSHYPGTANTGELFF. The sequence in DNA is TGCGCCAGCAGCCATTACCCCGGGACAGCGAACACCGGGGAGCTGTTTTTT.